This entry describes one T cell receptor (beta chain). Antigen: not known. This specimen comes from a study of cytomegalovirus exposure and HLA in healthy donors. Findings and limits, study-wide: Later genetic work tied a missense DCLRE1C variant to beta-chain V and J trimming. Later, an analysis showed that TCR beta chains associated with HLA were more clonally expanded than others that were equally common.

Vbeta (60) and Jbeta (13) primers were used in the PCR. Here immunoSEQ multiplex PCR was the method, and the copy in TCRdb shows in-frame clones only, minus some. This sample has under 200,000 clones, with approximately 80% found just once. The CDR3 is 16 amino acids. Germline trimming cut 6 bases from V and 0 bases from J; bases unmatched to any gene: 4. Germline CDR1 is SSHAT and CDR2 is FNYEAQ (reference sequence). The sequence came from a woman aged 18-35 years in good health and CMV-seronegative. The V and J genes are TRBV7-7 and TRBJ2-6, with 8 bases aligning to TRBD1. The source material was PBMCs. The CDR3 loop is CASSPDRDSGANVLTF. CDR3 bases: TGTGCCAGCAGTCCGGACAGGGACTCTGGGGCCAACGTCCTGACTTTC.